The T cell receptor (beta chain) under discussion was sequenced for a study of Ad26.COV2.S vaccination and SARS-CoV-2 variants. About the study: By the intramuscular route, Ad26.COV2.S was given once, or twice 56 days apart.

As for this clone: Antigen unknown.

Sample treatment: around 19 received Ad26.COV2.S at low or high dose, single or two shots; 5 received placebo; per-sample allocation not given. Sampling happened 63 days after the first vaccine or placebo injection. This person who donated was an adult of 18-55 years in Boston. Data came from immunoSEQ multiplex PCR; TCRdb stores just in-frame clones and leaves some out. Of about 430,000 clones listed, over 75% were seen once; the top ten hold 12%. The germline gives CDR1 KGHSH, CDR2 LQKENI. This CDR3 has 17 residues. V gave up 6 bases and J gave up 4 bases; unmatched junction bases: 12. The study, taken as a whole, reports: Ad26.COV2.S recipients had broader spike-specific TCRs (P = 0.0014).

The rearrangement links TRBV18 to TRBJ2-2; 9 positions match TRBD2. The clonotype originates from a person between 18 and 59 years old who received the Ad26.COV2.S COVID-19 vaccine or a placebo. The sequencing used peripheral blood, collected in a trial of Ad26.COV2.S vaccine versus placebo. CDR3 sequence (DNA): TGTGCCAGCTCGCGGGACTTACTAGCGGGCAGCACCGGGGAGCTGTTTTTT. Protein sequence: CASSRDLLAGSTGELFF. Full variable domain (missing parts from reference TRBV18 and TRBJ2-2): NAGVMQNPRHLVRRRGQEARLRCSPMKGHSHVYWYRQLPEEGLKFMVYLQKENIIDESGMPKERFSAEFPKEGPSILRIQQVVRGDSAAYFCASSRDLLAGSTGELFFGEGSRLTVL.